This note documents a single T cell receptor beta chain sequence. The record originates from a study of blood T cell repertoires in COVID-19. Study-wide context: Some COVID-19 samples were acute and others convalescent; all came from the United States, Italy and Spain. In each case, the material was cDNA or gDNA derived from T cells, B-cell-depleted T cells, or PBMCs.

The repertoire was sequenced with immunoSEQ multiplex PCR; TCRdb's copy has only in-frame clones and lacks some. This table holds 15,000 to 20,000 clones, 82% found once. This CDR3 is built from 15 residues. V dropped 5 bases and J dropped 0; count of bases not matched to a gene: 3. Looked up from germline, CDR1 is LNHNV and CDR2 is YYDKDF (reference sequence). The V gene is TRBV15, the J gene TRBJ2-3; TRBD2 aligns across 9 bases. The source is a human donor in a cohort sampled during active COVID-19. The sample comprised peripheral blood. CDR3 residues: CATSGGLASTDTQYF. CDR3 DNA sequence: TGTGCCACCAGCGGGGGACTAGCTAGCACAGATACGCAGTATTTT.